These 26 T cell receptor beta chains were sequenced from one sample in a study of blood T cell repertoires in COVID-19. Assay: immunoSEQ multiplex PCR; the TCRdb copy retains only in-frame clones and omits some. This table has a few hundred thousand clones, 85% to 90% appearing once. The sample taken for sequencing was PBMCs or T cells enriched from blood (not recorded which). Source of these receptors: a woman aged 18-29 years who had recovered from COVID-19.

V is TRBV7-9 and J is TRBJ2-5; D gene ambiguous. CDR1 and CDR2 from the germline V gene are SEHNR and FQNEAQ (reference sequence). V was pared by 2 bases and J by 2 bases, with 12 bases between. CDR3 length: 15 amino acids. Written as DNA, the CDR3 is TGTGCCAGCAGCTTATTACCCTACCAACAAGAGACCCAGTACTTC. This gives the protein CASSLLPYQQETQYF.

The rearrangement uses TRBV9 and TRBJ2-5; 10 bases fit TRBD2. This CDR3 contains 14 residues. The V segment lost 4 bases and the J segment 3 bases; nucleotides outside the gene matches: 3. Per germline, CDR1 SGDLS and CDR2 YYNGEE. This CDR3 is CASSFSGGEETQYF. CDR3 bases: TGTGCCAGCAGCTTCAGCGGGGGGGAAGAGACCCAGTACTTC.

The chain is built from TRBV5-6 and TRBJ2-7, with no clear D. Trimming stripped 1 base from V and 2 bases from J, with 10 bases between. The CDR3 is 14 residues long. CDR1 is SGHDT and CDR2 is YYEEEE in the germline V gene. The DNA for the CDR3 is TGTGCCAGCAGCTTGAATTGGCAGACCTACGAGCAGTACTTC. This encodes CASSLNWQTYEQYF.

The chain recombines TRBV28 with TRBJ2-1; 7 bases are shared with TRBD2. This CDR3 is 14 amino acids long. Germline values: CDR1 MDHEN, CDR2 SYDVKM. With V trimmed by 3 bases and J by 7 bases, 6 bases remained unmatched. The CDR3, as DNA: TGTGCCAGCAGTTTCGAGCGGGGCCAGAATGAGCAGTTCTTC. Its translation is CASSFERGQNEQFF.

The count of this clone is one. The V and J genes are TRBV2 and TRBJ2-1; D possibly corresponds to TRBD1 (6 bases). V was cut by 6 bases and J by 6 bases, with 15 bases left in between. CDR1 and CDR2 from the germline V gene are SNHLY and FYNNEI. This CDR3 is 14 amino acids long. CDR3 residues: CASSKQGSPNEQFF. The CDR3 region has the DNA TGTGCCAGCAGCAAACAGGGCTCCCCCAATGAGCAGTTCTTC.

The chain carries TRBV3-1 (or the pseudogene TRBV3-2) and TRBJ2-5; 7 nucleotides match TRBD2. The CDR3 is 17 residues long. CDR1 is LGHDT and CDR2 is YNNKEL in the germline V gene (reference sequence). The J segment lost 3 bases and the V segment lost 4 bases, leaving 14 bases of the junction unmatched. The CDR3, as DNA: TGTGCCAGCAGCCCTCCACCTAGGACTAGGAGGGAAGAGACCCAGTACTTC. It codes for CASSPPPRTRREETQYF.

The rearrangement links TRBV5-6 to TRBJ2-1; 13 bases line up with TRBD2. Germline V gene lookup returns CDR1 SGHDT and CDR2 YYEEEE. The CDR3 is 16 amino acids. Losses at the gene ends were 3 bases for V and 4 bases for J; bases not matched to a gene: 4. The CDR3: CASSSRLAGGYNEQFF. As DNA, the CDR3 is TGTGCCAGCAGCTCCAGACTAGCGGGGGGTTACAATGAGCAGTTCTTC. Using reference TRBV5-6 and TRBJ2-1 for the parts outside the CDR3, the full variable domain is DAGVTQSPTHLIKTRGQQVTLRCSPKSGHDTVSWYQQALGQGPQFIFQYYEEEERQRGNFPDRFSGHQFPNYSSELNVNALLLGDSALYLCASSSRLAGGYNEQFFGPGTRLTVL.

V and J are TRBV20-1 and TRBJ1-4; 7 nucleotides align to TRBD1. Germline lookup yields CDR1 DFQATT and CDR2 SNEGSKA (reference sequence). This CDR3 has 15 amino acids. Trimming at V came to 3 bases and at J to 3 bases, leaving 7 bases not matched to a gene. The CDR3, as DNA: TGCAGTGCTAGTGAATCCGGGACAGCTAATGAAAAACTGTTTTTT. Translation: CSASESGTANEKLFF.

This sequence joins TRBV18 and TRBJ1-2; D is uncertain. Germline values: CDR1 KGHSH, CDR2 LQKENI. This CDR3 is built from 16 residues. The V end was cut by 4 bases, the J end by 3 bases, with 18 bases between. The CDR3 here is CASSQTRNTNYYGYTF. Here the CDR3 DNA reads TGTGCCAGCTCACAAACCAGGAACACCAATTACTATGGCTACACCTTC.

This clone was seen once. The chain is built from TRBV10-3 and TRBJ1-5; 7 nucleotides line up with TRBD1. The length of the CDR3 is 12 residues. Germline CDR1 is ENHRY and CDR2 is SYGVKD. The trim removed 10 bases at V and 7 bases at J, leaving 7 bases unmatched. The chain's CDR3 is CATGQSRQPQHF. CDR3 in DNA: TGTGCCACGGGACAGTCTAGGCAGCCCCAGCATTTT.

The genes are TRBV4-1 and TRBJ1-1, with D uncertain. V was shortened by 4 bases and J by 1 base, with 13 bases between the two germline ends. Germline CDR1 and CDR2: MGHRA and YSYEKL. The CDR3 is 15 amino acids. This CDR3 is CASSRRGPENTEAFF. In DNA form, the CDR3 reads TGCGCCAGCAGCCGGCGTGGGCCAGAGAACACTGAAGCTTTCTTT.

This clone was counted a single time. The sample carries other DNA sequences with the same CDR3. The V gene is TRBV9, the J gene TRBJ1-1, with a possible D match to TRBD1 (5 bases). CDR1 is SGDLS and CDR2 is YYNGEE in the germline V gene. The CDR3 contains 14 residues. The V end was cut by 3 bases, the J end by 0 bases, with 9 bases between. CDR3: CASSAGHLNTEAFF. In DNA form, the CDR3 reads TGTGCCAGCAGCGCCGGACACCTGAACACTGAAGCTTTCTTT. Full variable domain (rest looked up from reference TRBV9 and TRBJ1-1): DSGVTQTPKHLITATGQRVTLRCSPRSGDLSVYWYQQSLDQGLQFLIQYYNGEERAKGNILERFSAQQFPDLHSELNLSSLELGDSALYFCASSAGHLNTEAFFGQGTRLTVV.

The chain employs TRBV20-1 and TRBJ2-7; possible D gene TRBD2, 6 bases. From germline, CDR1 is DFQATT and CDR2 SNEGSKA (reference sequence). This CDR3 is 10 amino acids long. V was cut by 5 bases and J by 7 bases, with 9 bases left in between. CDR3 in amino acids: CSAGTGEQYF. The CDR3, as DNA: TGCAGTGCTGGGACTGGGGAGCAGTACTTC.

The gene calls are TRBV9 and TRBJ2-7, with 7 bases identical to TRBD2. V dropped 0 bases and J dropped 2; count of bases not matched to a gene: 5. The CDR3 covers 15 residues. Germline V gene data show CDR1 as SGDLS and CDR2 as YYNGEE. The CDR3 DNA reads TGTGCCAGCAGCGTAGACGGGGGGTCCACCTACGAGCAGTACTTC. Its translation: CASSVDGGSTYEQYF.

This clone has just a few counts. CDR3 nucleotide sequence: TGTGCCAGCAGCTTATTCGACAGGGGGAGCTCTGGAAACACCATATATTTT. It translates to CASSLFDRGSSGNTIYF. The chain recombines TRBV7-8 with TRBJ1-3; 9 positions agree with TRBD1. Germline V gene lookup returns CDR1 SGHVS and CDR2 FQNEAQ. V gave up 2 bases and J gave up 0 bases; unmatched junction bases: 5. The CDR3 is 17 residues long.

The CDR3 loop is CASSSRGFDQPQHF. CDR3 bases: TGTGCCAGCAGTTCAAGGGGGTTTGATCAGCCCCAGCATTTT. This chain joins TRBV27 and TRBJ1-5, with D tentatively TRBD1 (6 bases). Germline CDR1 reads MNHEY; CDR2 reads SMNVEV (reference sequence). This CDR3 spans 14 amino acids. Between the trimmed V and J ends, which lost 4 bases and 5 bases, there was a span of 12 bases.

Of note for this clone: At the DNA level, this CDR3 is encoded by other sequences in the same sample as well. The chain links TRBV5-1 to TRBJ1-2, with TRBD1 matching over 10 bases. Germline CDR1 SGHRS, CDR2 YFSETQ. The junction had 5 bases not matched to a gene; V was cut back by 1 base and J by 5 bases. The CDR3 runs to 15 residues. The CDR3 sequence is CASSLRQGANYGYTF. CDR3 coding DNA: TGCGCCAGCAGCTTGAGACAGGGGGCGAATTATGGCTACACCTTC.

In this sample, this clone turned up a few times. This chain uses TRBV28 with TRBJ1-1, with a possible D match to TRBD1 (5 bases). The CDR3 is 12 residues long. Trimming removed 3 bases from V and 8 bases from J, with 10 bases in between. In germline, CDR1 is MDHEN, CDR2 SYDVKM. The CDR3 sequence is CASSFQGYEAFF. In DNA form, the CDR3 reads TGTGCCAGCAGTTTCCAGGGTTACGAAGCTTTCTTT.

This rearrangement joins TRBV7-9 to TRBJ1-1; maybe TRBD1 (5 bases). The CDR3 spans 12 residues. Germline CDR1 SEHNR, CDR2 FQNEAQ (reference sequence). With 5 bases removed from V and 5 bases from J, the gap between germline ends came to 9 bases. The CDR3 sequence is CASSNAGTEAFF. The CDR3 nucleotides are TGTGCCAGCAGCAATGCAGGGACTGAAGCTTTCTTT.

The chain carries TRBV2 and TRBJ1-1; TRBD1 is a possible D gene (5 bases). The V gene lost 7 bases and the J gene lost 6 bases, with 18 bases spanning the gap. Germline V gene lookup returns CDR1 SNHLY and CDR2 FYNNEI. CDR3 size: 14 residues. The CDR3 reads CASNLVEGSAEAFF. DNA of the CDR3: TGTGCCAGCAACCTCGTGGAGGGGTCGGCTGAAGCTTTCTTT.

This clone was seen only once. This sequence joins TRBV19 and TRBJ1-1; D not resolved. V was trimmed by 3 bases and J by 4 bases, leaving 18 bases between them. CDR1 and CDR2 (germline): LNHDA, SQIVND (reference sequence). The CDR3 extends over 16 amino acids. CDR3 coding DNA: TGTGCCAGTAGTATCAAGTCACGGAGGCTGGGCACTGAAGCTTTCTTT. Translating it yields CASSIKSRRLGTEAFF.

This chain joins TRBV6-1 and TRBJ1-2; TRBD1 is a possible D gene (6 bases). V dropped 3 bases and J dropped 2 bases, with 13 bases sitting between them. CDR1 and CDR2 (germline): MNHNS, SASEGT. This CDR3 region has 15 residues. DNA of the CDR3: TGTGCCAGCAGTGAGTCAAGGGGGTTAAACTATGGCTACACCTTC. It codes for CASSESRGLNYGYTF.

The chain employs TRBV30 and TRBJ2-1, with D perhaps matching TRBD1 (5 bases). In germline, CDR1 is GTSNPN, CDR2 SVGIG (reference sequence). Trimming took 0 bases from V and 9 from J, leaving 15 bases between them. CDR3 length equals 14 residues. The CDR3 region has the DNA TGTGCCTGGAGTGTAAGGGCCAGGGTGGCTGAGCAGTTCTTC. It translates to CAWSVRARVAEQFF. Filled out from reference TRBV30 and TRBJ2-1, the complete variable domain reads SQTIHQWPATLVQPVGSPLSLECTVEGTSNPNLYWYRQAAGRGLQLLFYSVGIGQISSEVPQNLSASRPQDRQFILSSKKLLLSDSGFYLCAWSVRARVAEQFFGPGTRLTVL.

The V gene is TRBV6-5, the J gene TRBJ2-1, with D possibly TRBD2 on 7 matching bases. Germline lookup yields CDR1 MNHEY and CDR2 SVGAGI. Between the trimmed V and J ends, which lost 10 bases and 8 bases, there was a span of 18 bases. The CDR3 has 13 residues. For the CDR3, the DNA is TGTGCCACATCCGGGGGGCGCGTCGATGAGCAGTTCTTC. Protein sequence: CATSGGRVDEQFF.

The chain carries TRBV5-3 and TRBJ2-4; D gene uncertain. TRBV5-3 is filed as an ORF, its function uncertain. V lost 4 bases, J lost 2 bases, and 13 bases lay in between. There are 15 residues in the CDR3. The CDR3 DNA reads as TGTGCCAGAAGCGTTAGACAATTAACCAAAAACATTCAGTACTTC. This sequence encodes CARSVRQLTKNIQYF.

This chain links TRBV6-2 or TRBV6-3 with TRBJ1-1; tentatively, D is TRBD1 (5 bases). V lost 4 bases to trimming and J lost 5 bases, with 23 bases between them. CDR1 is MNHEY, CDR2 SVGEGT, per germline. CDR3 length equals 17 residues. Here the CDR3 reads CASSWGGAKLVGTEAFF. In DNA form, the CDR3 reads TGTGCCAGCAGTTGGGGGGGAGCGAAGCTGGTTGGTACTGAAGCTTTCTTT.